One T cell receptor beta chain is described in this entry. Its antigen is currently unknown. The junction departs from the called germline gene at one end, perhaps through a read error. This sample was included in a study of identical twins. Every one of the donors was a healthy Caucasian. A single record per CDR3 protein comes from TCRdb applying MiXCR to the 5' RACE reads. The profile shows roughly 290,000 distinct CDR3 sequences, roughly 9.7% of them singletons. The CDR3 extends over 11 amino acids. Per germline, CDR1 SNHLY and CDR2 FYNNEI. Study-wide points: Low generation-probability sequences were in excess among twin-shared out-of-frame alpha sequences. Models underpredicted monozygotic twin sharing of out-of-frame TCR alpha.

This sample was shared with a second study, whose subject was yellow fever vaccine responses in identical twins. That investigation notes: Vaccine-induced T cell responses in twins were reportedly observed to appear partly convergent, partly personalized.

This TCR derives from a woman in her late teens or twenties in good health. This chain uses TRBV2 with TRBJ1-2; no definite D call. Input material: CD8+ T cells sorted from blood. CDR3 loop: CASPIPGLINF. In DNA form, the CDR3 reads TGTGCCAGTCCTATCCCGGGCCTCATCAACTTC. Full variable domain (outside the CDR3, taken from reference TRBV2 and TRBJ1-2): EPEVTQTPSHQVTQMGQEVILRCVPISNHLYFYWYRQILGQKVEFLVSFYNNEISEKSEIFDDQFSVERPDGSNFTLKIRSTKLEDSAMYFCASPIPGLINFGSGTRLTVV.